This TCR beta chain derives from a study of patients and donors after allogeneic stem cell transplantation. This clonotype appeared a few times. From the RT-PCR reads, TCRdb called clonotypes with MiXCR, one entry per CDR3 protein. The sample yields about 960,000 distinct CDR3 sequences, around 17% seen once. The V end was cut by 2 bases, the J end by 0 bases, with 4 bases between. CDR1 and CDR2 (germline): GTSNPN, SVGIG (reference sequence). The CDR3 runs to 12 residues. This receptor was identified in a human donor who was either an allogeneic HSCT recipient or a stem cell or donor lymphocyte infusion donor (not recorded which). It is not recorded whose cells these are; they may come from a transplant donor. Sequenced sample: blood, either unsorted or a sorted T cell fraction (not recorded which). This chain uses TRBV30 with TRBJ2-5; no firm D call. DNA for the CDR3: TGTGCCTGGAGTTCGGACCAAGAGACCCAGTACTTC. This codes for CAWSSDQETQYF.